This TCR beta chain was retrieved from a study of T cells in Graves' hyperthyroidism and ophthalmopathy. Notes on the study in general: Before onset, ophthalmopathy was predicted by the model a median 6.5 months earlier. Among thyroid clonotypes expanded above 0.001, most also appeared in blood.

The CDR3 regions of TCR beta were amplified from RNA transcripts. First-round RT-PCR targeting the TCR CDR3 was performed with the HTBI primer set. TCRdb processed the multiplex PCR reads anew with MiXCR; each CDR3 protein has one entry. The table shows hundreds of thousands of distinct CDR3 sequences, with roughly 20% occurring only once. Germline V gene lookup returns CDR1 ENHRY and CDR2 SYGVKD. Trimming took off 7 bases at V and 1 base at J, with 13 bases between the two ends. The CDR3 sequence is 14 residues long. In the case of this clonotype: Its cognate antigen is unknown.

This TCR was recovered from a man aged 30 to 39 with Graves' ophthalmopathy. The V and J genes are TRBV10-3 and TRBJ1-1, with no clear D. Sequencing was done on a sample of blood. CDR3 loop: CAIKSETQNTEAFF. CDR3 nucleotide sequence: TGTGCCATCAAATCCGAGACACAGAACACTGAAGCTTTCTTT.